The 27 T cell receptor beta chains in this list originate from one sample, sequenced in a study of OX40 agonist ivuxolimab in advanced cancers. Produced via immunoSEQ multiplex PCR; TCRdb's table is partial and in-frame only. The sample holds some 30,000 clones, 92% seen once. Sequenced material: CD4+ or CD8+ T cells sorted from blood, taken in a trial of the OX40 agonist ivuxolimab. The origin of the receptors is an adult with an advanced solid tumor such as melanoma, head and neck, liver or kidney cancer.

The chain employs TRBV6-5 and TRBJ1-2; the D gene is possibly TRBD1 (6 bases). Germline-derived CDR1 and CDR2 are MNHEY and SVGAGI. Trimming stripped 8 bases from V and 3 bases from J, with 7 bases between. The CDR3 is 11 residues long. The CDR3 loop reads CASRQDYGYTF. In DNA form, the CDR3 reads TGTGCCAGCCGACAGGACTATGGCTACACCTTC.

The chain has TRBV12-5 and TRBJ2-7; D is unresolved. The CDR3 is made up of 13 amino acids. V lost 4 bases, J lost 4 bases, and 11 bases lay in between. Germline loops: CDR1 LGHNT, CDR2 FRNRAP. The CDR3 region is CASGWTDGYEQYF. The CDR3 nucleotides read TGTGCTAGTGGTTGGACGGACGGGTACGAGCAGTACTTC.

The rearrangement links TRBV28 to TRBJ1-3; 7 positions match TRBD1. With 5 bases clipped from V and 4 bases from J, the junction kept 5 bases outside the gene matches. This CDR3 spans 14 amino acids. Germline CDR1 and CDR2: MDHEN and SYDVKM. CDR3 sequence: CASSQSTGGNTIYF. CDR3 DNA: TGTGCCAGCAGTCAATCGACAGGGGGAAACACCATATATTTT.

The chain links TRBV27 to TRBJ1-5, with unresolved D. Germline V CDR1 and CDR2: MNHEY, SMNVEV (reference sequence). Trimming stripped 2 bases from V and 3 bases from J, with 11 bases between. CDR3 size: 15 residues. CDR3 sequence: CASSLVSEVNQPQHF. CDR3 DNA: TGTGCCAGCAGTTTAGTTTCCGAGGTCAATCAGCCCCAGCATTTT.

The chain couples TRBV11-1 to TRBJ1-4, with 9 bases aligning to TRBD1. Trimming removed 4 bases from V and 7 bases from J; junction bases left unmatched: 7. Germline V CDR1 and CDR2: SGHAT, FQDESV (reference sequence). CDR3 length equals 15 residues. DNA for the CDR3: TGTGCCAGCAGCTCCGGACAGGGGCTTGGTGAAAAACTGTTTTTT. Its translation: CASSSGQGLGEKLFF.

The chain uses TRBV7-9 and TRBJ1-1, with D perhaps matching TRBD1 (5 bases). Trimming took 3 bases from V and 8 from J, leaving 13 bases between them. The CDR3 runs to 13 residues. The germline V gene has CDR1 SEHNR and CDR2 FQNEAQ (reference sequence). The chain's CDR3 is CASSLGTGIEAFF. In DNA form, the CDR3 reads TGTGCCAGCAGCTTGGGGACGGGAATCGAAGCTTTCTTT.

Points on this clone: The junction differs from germline at one of its ends, possibly a read error. The chain uses TRBV5-3 and TRBJ2-2, with a possible D match to TRBD2 (6 bases). TRBV5-3 has ORF status, its function being uncertain. The CDR3 sequence is 14 residues long. The CDR3 spells CASSFGGSAGELFF. Written as DNA, the CDR3 is TGTGCCAGCAGCTTCGGGGGATCTGCCGGGGAGCTGTTTTTT.

CDR3 sequence: CASSVLAGGGNEQFF. CDR3 DNA: TGTGCCAGCAGCGTACTAGCGGGAGGGGGCAATGAGCAGTTCTTC. The chain employs TRBV7-8 and TRBJ2-1; TRBD2 matches at 13 bases. This CDR3 spans 15 amino acids. Trimming at V came to 5 bases and at J to 6 bases, leaving 4 bases not matched to a gene. Germline CDR1 is SGHVS and CDR2 is FQNEAQ.

J is TRBJ1-5 and V is TRBV4-1; D might be TRBD1 (6 bases). The germline CDR1 and CDR2 sequences are MGHRA and YSYEKL. This CDR3 has 16 amino acids. Trimming pared 0 bases from V and 1 base from J, leaving 10 bases between. The CDR3 region has the DNA TGCGCCAGCAGCCAAGACGGGGGCGGGAGCAATCAGCCCCAGCATTTT. Protein product: CASSQDGGGSNQPQHF.

This clone has a single count. The J gene is TRBJ1-1, the V gene TRBV6-5; D not resolved. Germline lookup yields CDR1 MNHEY and CDR2 SVGAGI. Trimming stripped 0 bases from V and 8 bases from J, with 10 bases between. The CDR3 contains 13 residues. Written as DNA, the CDR3 is TGTGCCAGCAGTTACTCTCTTGGGTTGGAAGCTTTCTTT. Translating it yields CASSYSLGLEAFF.

As to this clone: Other DNA sequences from this sample encode an identical CDR3 as well. The CDR3 DNA reads TGCGCCAGCAGCTGGACAGGAGGGAACACTGAAGCTTTCTTT. The encoded protein is CASSWTGGNTEAFF. The chain carries TRBV5-1 and TRBJ1-1; 7 nucleotides agree with TRBD1. Trimming removed 3 bases from V and 1 base from J; junction bases left unmatched: 3. CDR3 length: 14 amino acids. In germline, CDR1 is SGHRS, CDR2 YFSETQ.

The chain joins TRBV4-1 to TRBJ2-3, with 11 positions matching TRBD2. Per germline, CDR1 MGHRA and CDR2 YSYEKL. The CDR3 covers 15 residues. V lost 1 base to trimming and J lost 14 bases; unmatched junction nucleotides: 11. The CDR3 sequence: CASSQVTLAGELTYF. The CDR3 DNA is TGCGCCAGCAGCCAAGTAACACTAGCGGGAGAATTAACGTATTTT.

This sequence joins TRBV6-4 and TRBJ2-1; D is unclear. Trimming cost V 2 bases and J 0 bases, with 8 bases left between them. The CDR3 sequence is 15 residues long. The germline gives CDR1 MRHNA, CDR2 SNTAGT. DNA of the CDR3: TGTGCCAGCAGTGACGGTCGAAGCTCCTACAATGAGCAGTTCTTC. Protein product: CASSDGRSSYNEQFF.

In nucleotides, the CDR3 is TGTGCCAGCAGCTTGTCGGGGGACACCGGGGAGCTGTTTTTT. The encoded protein is CASSLSGDTGELFF. The gene calls are TRBV7-9 and TRBJ2-2, with D perhaps matching TRBD2 (6 bases). The germline V gene has CDR1 SEHNR and CDR2 FQNEAQ (reference sequence). Trimming took off 3 bases at V and 3 bases at J, with 8 bases between the two ends. The CDR3 is 14 amino acids.

V is TRBV5-4 and J is TRBJ1-2; possibly TRBD1 for D (6 bases). CDR1 and CDR2 (germline): SGHNT, YYREEE (reference sequence). Trimming took off 4 bases at V and 4 bases at J, with 20 bases between the two ends. CDR3 size: 16 residues. CDR3 bases: TGTGCCAGCAGCCGACTGATGGACAGCTTCAGCTATGGCTACACCTTC. Translated, it gives CASSRLMDSFSYGYTF.

J is TRBJ1-1 and V is TRBV13, with TRBD1 as a possible D gene (5 bases). V lost 4 bases and J lost 7, with 13 bases in between. CDR3 length: 13 residues. Germline CDR1 is PRHDT and CDR2 is FYEKMQ (reference sequence). The DNA for the CDR3 is TGTGCCAGCAGCTCATACGGACAAAGTGAAGCTTTCTTT. This translates into CASSSYGQSEAFF.

This chain uses TRBV9 with TRBJ2-7; 12 bases line up with TRBD2. CDR3 length: 16 amino acids. V dropped 0 bases and J dropped 2; count of bases not matched to a gene: 3. Germline CDR1 and CDR2: SGDLS and YYNGEE. The CDR3 coding sequence is TGTGCCAGCAGCGTAGGGGCTAGCGGGGGGGCCTACGAGCAGTACTTC. It codes for CASSVGASGGAYEQYF.

The genes are TRBV9 and TRBJ2-1, with 12 bases identical to TRBD2. Germline assignment: CDR1 SGDLS and CDR2 YYNGEE. The CDR3 sequence is 15 residues long. The V gene end was trimmed by 3 bases and the J gene end by 6 bases; junction bases not matched to a gene: 4. This chain's CDR3 is CASSASGGAGNEQFF. CDR3 DNA: TGTGCCAGCAGCGCTAGCGGGGGGGCTGGCAATGAGCAGTTCTTC. Full variable domain (remainder filled in from reference TRBV9 and TRBJ2-1): DSGVTQTPKHLITATGQRVTLRCSPRSGDLSVYWYQQSLDQGLQFLIQYYNGEERAKGNILERFSAQQFPDLHSELNLSSLELGDSALYFCASSASGGAGNEQFFGPGTRLTVL.

The chain links TRBV14 to TRBJ2-7; TRBD2 matches at 13 bases. The CDR3 sequence is 13 residues long. Trimming took 5 bases from V and 6 from J; bases not matched to a gene: 1. Germline CDR1 is SGHDN and CDR2 is FVKESK. The CDR3 DNA reads TGTGCCAGCAGCAGGACTAGCGGGAGCGAGCAGTACTTC. Encoded protein: CASSRTSGSEQYF.

The J gene is TRBJ2-1, the V gene TRBV14, with 10 bases that match TRBD2. Germline V gives CDR1 SGHDN, CDR2 FVKESK. This CDR3 spans 17 amino acids. The junction had 11 bases not matched to a gene; V was cut back by 0 bases and J by 9 bases. Written as DNA, the CDR3 is TGTGCCAGCAGCCAAGACGTGAGTCTAGCGGGAGTTAGTGAGCAGTTCTTC. This encodes CASSQDVSLAGVSEQFF.

The chain carries TRBV7-8 and TRBJ2-1, with 8 bases that match TRBD1. The CDR3 has 15 residues. The V and J ends lost 4 bases and 1 base, in that order; junction bases with no gene match: 3. CDR1 and CDR2 from the germline V gene are SGHVS and FQNEAQ. CDR3 loop: CASSSRQGSYNEQFF. CDR3 nucleotides: TGTGCCAGCAGCTCCCGACAGGGGTCCTACAATGAGCAGTTCTTC.

This rearrangement joins TRBV7-8 to TRBJ2-7; D unresolved. The CDR3 has 16 amino acids. Germline V gives CDR1 SGHVS, CDR2 FQNEAQ. V was clipped by 4 bases and J by 0 bases, with 16 bases between them. CDR3 in DNA: TGTGCCAGCAGCTACTCGCCCCCCGGAAGCTCCTACGAGCAGTACTTC. Translating gives CASSYSPPGSSYEQYF.

The chain links TRBV5-6 to TRBJ1-2; tentatively, D is TRBD1 (5 bases). This CDR3 region has 13 residues. Germline CDR1 SGHDT, CDR2 YYEEEE. V was shortened by 0 bases and J by 8 bases, with 11 bases between the two germline ends. The CDR3 DNA is TGTGCCAGCAGCTTGGAAGCACGGGGGGGCTACACCTTC. Translating gives CASSLEARGGYTF. Full variable domain (outside the CDR3, taken from reference TRBV5-6 and TRBJ1-2): DAGVTQSPTHLIKTRGQQVTLRCSPKSGHDTVSWYQQALGQGPQFIFQYYEEEERQRGNFPDRFSGHQFPNYSSELNVNALLLGDSALYLCASSLEARGGYTFGSGTRLTVV.

The chain is built from TRBV6-4 and TRBJ1-6; 9 bases agree with TRBD1. The junction had 16 bases not matched to a gene; V was cut back by 10 bases and J by 9 bases. CDR3 size: 16 residues. Germline lookup yields CDR1 MRHNA and CDR2 SNTAGT. The CDR3 DNA reads as TGTGCCACCGAACCCCGGGACAGGGTTATCTGTTCACCCCTCCACTTT. This sequence encodes CATEPRDRVICSPLHF.

This clone was counted a single time. V usage is TRBV7-9 and J usage is TRBJ2-5, with D perhaps TRBD2 (5 bases). This CDR3 comprises 16 residues. Germline CDR1 reads SEHNR; CDR2 reads FQNEAQ (reference sequence). V was trimmed by 5 bases and J by 2 bases, leaving 18 bases between them. In nucleotides, the CDR3 is TGTGCCAGCAGCCCCCGCCGTTTCACTAGACAAGAGACCCAGTACTTC. Protein product: CASSPRRFTRQETQYF.

The J gene is TRBJ1-6, the V gene TRBV6-5; 9 nucleotides match TRBD1. This CDR3 contains 15 residues. Germline V CDR1 and CDR2: MNHEY, SVGAGI. The junction had 5 bases not matched to a gene; V was cut back by 6 bases and J by 5 bases. CDR3 sequence (DNA): TGTGCCAGCAGGCGACAGGGGGGGAATAATTCACCCCTCCACTTT. It specifies CASRRQGGNNSPLHF.

The chain joins TRBV4-1 to TRBJ2-7; 9 positions agree with TRBD2. J was trimmed by 3 bases and V by 3 bases; bases with no gene match: 6. This CDR3 region has 15 residues. Germline CDR1 is MGHRA and CDR2 is YSYEKL. The CDR3 bases are TGCGCCAGCAGCCACCAGACTAGCGGAGACTACGAGCAGTACTTC. As protein: CASSHQTSGDYEQYF.